This T cell receptor (beta chain) was sequenced for a study of T cells in Graves' hyperthyroidism and ophthalmopathy. Study conclusions and caveats: Ophthalmopathy could be told apart from stable hyperthyroidism with a 13 V-J model.

Subjects aged 18 to 65 presented with newly diagnosed hyperthyroidism of less than 2 months' duration. Each diagnosis was grounded in clinical symptoms, serum thyroxine and TRAb, thyroid ultrasound, and orbital computed tomography. Source material for PBMCs was less than 12 ml fresh peripheral blood. RNA transcripts provided the source from which TCR beta CDR3 regions were amplified. During a first-round RT-PCR of the TCR CDR3, the HTBI primer set was used. TCRdb itself ran the multiplex PCR reads through MiXCR, one entry per CDR3 protein. This sample has over 300,000 distinct CDR3 sequences, with around 14% found just once. This clonotype was seen many times. Its specificity is not known. The TCR sequence derives from a woman aged 60 to 75 with Graves' hyperthyroidism. The sample was blood.

The DNA for the CDR3 is TGTGCCAGCCTGGGTTGTGGGGCAGAACAGCCCCAGCATTTT. Translating it yields CASLGCGAEQPQHF. V and J are TRBV27 and TRBJ1-5; a weak D match, TRBD1 (5 bases). CDR1 is MNHEY, CDR2 SMNVEV, per germline (reference sequence). V was trimmed by 8 bases and J by 7 bases, leaving 18 bases between them. This CDR3 is built from 14 residues.